Below, 7 T cell receptor beta chains from the same sample are listed, as sequenced in a study of T cells in Graves' hyperthyroidism and ophthalmopathy. TCR beta CDR3 sequences were amplified from RNA transcripts. When the TCR CDR3 underwent first-round RT-PCR, the HTBI primer set was used. A single record per CDR3 protein comes from TCRdb applying MiXCR to the multiplex PCR reads. The sample lists some 360,000 distinct CDR3 sequences, around 13% occurring once. The specimen sequenced was blood. These receptors all come from an older woman with Graves' hyperthyroidism.

A few counts support this clonotype. This chain connects TRBV19 to TRBJ2-7, with TRBD2 matching 10 bases. CDR1 is LNHDA and CDR2 is SQIVND in the germline V gene (reference sequence). The trim removed 2 bases at V and 6 bases at J, leaving 4 bases unmatched. This CDR3 region has 14 residues. In nucleotides, the CDR3 is TGTGCCAGTAGTATAAGCGGGAGGGCAGGCGAGCAGTACTTC. This gives the protein CASSISGRAGEQYF.

In this sample, this clonotype turned up a few times. The chain carries TRBV10-2 and TRBJ1-5, with D uncertain. This CDR3 comprises 12 residues. From germline, CDR1 is WSHSY and CDR2 SAAADI. V was clipped by 8 bases and J by 9 bases, with 14 bases between them. The CDR3 loop reads CASGERWGPQHF. The CDR3 DNA reads as TGCGCCAGCGGGGAGAGGTGGGGGCCCCAGCATTTT.

This clonotype was detected many times. V usage is TRBV7-3 and J usage is TRBJ1-1; tentatively, D is TRBD1 (6 bases). The CDR3 has 14 residues. The germline V and J ends were trimmed by 4 bases and 1 base, with 10 bases remaining between them. CDR1 is SGHTA, CDR2 FQGTGA, per germline. The CDR3 nucleotides read TGTGCCAGCAGCTCCCCGGGACAGAACACTGAAGCTTTCTTT. It specifies CASSSPGQNTEAFF.

J is TRBJ2-3 and V is TRBV9; 9 bases fit TRBD2. Germline V gene data show CDR1 as SGDLS and CDR2 as YYNGEE. The CDR3 length is 19 residues. V lost 4 bases to trimming and J lost 0 bases; unmatched junction nucleotides: 15. The DNA of the CDR3 is TGTGCCAGCAGCCCGCGCTGGCGGGAGGGCCTGACTAGCACAGATACGCAGTATTTT. It encodes CASSPRWREGLTSTDTQYF.

Here the CDR3 DNA reads TGTGCCAGCAGCTCCCCCGGGCTAGCGGGAGAAGAGACCCAGTACTTC. Protein sequence: CASSSPGLAGEETQYF. The rearrangement links TRBV7-2 to TRBJ2-5, with 10 bases fitting TRBD2. Germline trimming cut 4 bases from V and 3 bases from J; bases unmatched to any gene: 8. Looked up from germline, CDR1 is SGHTA and CDR2 is FQGNSA. This CDR3 has 16 residues.

This clonotype was seen more than once but under ten times. The chain recombines TRBV30 with TRBJ2-1; D perhaps matches TRBD1 (6 bases). The CDR3 consists of 13 residues. Germline lookup yields CDR1 GTSNPN and CDR2 SVGIG (reference sequence). V dropped 3 bases and J dropped 4 bases, with 10 bases sitting between them. The CDR3 region is CAWRQGPYNEQFF. The DNA of the CDR3 is TGTGCCTGGAGGCAGGGGCCATACAATGAGCAGTTCTTC.

This clonotype was seen repeatedly, ten times or more. The chain has TRBV28 and TRBJ1-2; tentatively, D is TRBD1 (5 bases). The germline gives CDR1 MDHEN, CDR2 SYDVKM. V was cut by 8 bases and J by 5 bases, with 12 bases left in between. This CDR3 is 12 amino acids long. CDR3 DNA sequence: TGTGCCAGCGGACGATCAGGGTATGGCTACACCTTC. Residues: CASGRSGYGYTF.